This TCR beta chain was sequenced in a study of cytomegalovirus exposure and HLA in healthy donors. Background on the study: Later, an analysis reported that the 130 or so validation repertoires had used the same platform as the approximately 690 first-cohort repertoires. Overall study results and limits: Most TCR sequences were uncommon, yet certain public TCRs appeared in many donors. High sensitivity and specificity were reportedly achieved when the classifier diagnosed cytomegalovirus status.

Measured with immunoSEQ multiplex PCR; TCRdb has only the in-frame clones, and not every one. Found here are approximately 270,000 clones, 86% of them singletons; the top ten hold more than 0.8%. As concerns this clone: Antigen specificity is unknown.

CDR1 and CDR2 from the germline V gene are LNHDA and SQIVND (reference sequence). The CDR3 is 16 amino acids. V dropped 2 bases and J dropped 5 bases, with 18 bases sitting between them. The sequence was collected from a woman in her late teens or twenties in good health and CMV-seronegative. The chain uses TRBV19 and TRBJ2-5; D gene ambiguous. Sequenced: PBMCs. CDR3 bases: TGTGCCAGTAGTATAAGGAGACTTCCCCTTCGGGAGACCCAGTACTTC. Protein sequence: CASSIRRLPLRETQYF.